Below are 6 T cell receptor beta chains sequenced from a single sample in a study of radiotherapy plus CTLA-4 blockade in lung cancer. Generated by immunoSEQ multiplex PCR, the TCRdb table keeps only in-frame clones and is missing some. The sample lists approximately 47,000 clones, roughly 80% occurring once. The material was peripheral blood, obtained from a patient treated with radiotherapy plus ipilimumab. Every receptor here comes from a human donor with non-small cell lung cancer who had stable disease on radiotherapy plus ipilimumab.

The sample holds one count of this clone. The J gene is TRBJ2-7, the V gene TRBV5-4; 8 bases line up with TRBD1. Germline V gene lookup returns CDR1 SGHNT and CDR2 YYREEE (reference sequence). This CDR3 is 16 amino acids long. V was clipped by 3 bases and J by 2 bases; unmatched bases: 10. CDR3 DNA sequence: TGTGCCAGCAGCTCACTATTGACAGGGGCACCCTACGAGCAGTACTTC. Translation: CASSSLLTGAPYEQYF. The whole variable domain, filled in from reference TRBV5-4 and TRBJ2-7, reads ETGVTQSPTHLIKTRGQQVTLRCSSQSGHNTVSWYQQALGQGPQFIFQYYREEENGRGNFPPRFSGLQFPNYSSELNVNALELDDSALYLCASSSLLTGAPYEQYFGPGTRLTVT.

V gene TRBV30 combines with J gene TRBJ1-2, with 9 bases identical to TRBD1. V lost 1 base, J lost 4 bases, and 7 bases stayed unmatched. CDR1 and CDR2 (germline): GTSNPN, SVGIG (reference sequence). CDR3 length: 15 residues. The CDR3 loop reads CAWSDGTGNPYGYTF. The CDR3 nucleotides read TGTGCCTGGAGTGACGGGACAGGGAATCCCTATGGCTACACCTTC.

The chain couples TRBV7-2 to TRBJ2-3, with 11 bases lining up with TRBD2. The germline V gene has CDR1 SGHTA and CDR2 FQGNSA. CDR3 size: 16 residues. V lost 5 bases to trimming and J lost 3 bases; unmatched junction nucleotides: 7. CDR3 sequence (DNA): TGTGCCAGCAGCCAGGTAGCGGGAGGGCTTACAGATACGCAGTATTTT. Protein product: CASSQVAGGLTDTQYF.

This sequence joins TRBV15 and TRBJ1-5, with D tentatively TRBD1 (5 bases). The ends were cut back, 0 bases at V and 7 bases at J, with 13 bases in the middle. The CDR3 length is 15 residues. From germline, CDR1 is LNHNV and CDR2 YYDKDF (reference sequence). The chain's CDR3 is CATSRDREVWQPQHF. The CDR3 DNA reads TGTGCCACCAGCAGAGACAGGGAAGTTTGGCAGCCCCAGCATTTT. The full variable domain, with the rest looked up from reference TRBV15 and TRBJ1-5, is DAMVIQNPRYQVTQFGKPVTLSCSQTLNHNVMYWYQQKSSQAPKLLFHYYDKDFNNEADTPDNFQSRRPNTSFCFLDIRSPGLGDTAMYLCATSRDREVWQPQHFGDGTRLSIL.

This clone was seen just once. This chain uses TRBV5-1 with TRBJ2-5; 8 bases are a match to TRBD1. The closer fit of TRBJ2-7 to the DNA end suggests the J call may be wrong. Germline V lookup: CDR1 SGHRS, CDR2 YFSETQ. The CDR3 length is 15 residues. The CDR3 here is CASSLAGTGKGEQYF. In DNA, the CDR3 is TGCGCCAGCAGCTTGGCCGGGACAGGTAAGGGCGAGCAGTACTTC.

V gene TRBV4-3 combines with J gene TRBJ1-1; a weak D match, TRBD1 (5 bases). Germline CDR1 reads LGHNA; CDR2 reads YSLEER. V was shortened by 0 bases and J by 6 bases, with 14 bases between the two germline ends. CDR3 size: 15 residues. CDR3 protein: CASSQELTGGSEAFF. As DNA, the CDR3 is TGCGCCAGCAGCCAAGAGCTTACCGGGGGTTCTGAAGCTTTCTTT.